This T cell receptor (beta chain) was captured by sequencing in a study of cytomegalovirus exposure and HLA in healthy donors. Study background: Within the Caucasian-associated ancestry cluster were roughly 81% of the approximately 400 genotyped donors. Findings and limits, study-wide: The dataset shows that most TCR sequences were rare, while some public TCRs occurred in many donors.

V lost 6 bases and J lost 2, with 13 bases in between. The CDR3 is made up of 14 amino acids. The germline V gene has CDR1 MNHEY and CDR2 SVGAGI. This clone was observed a handful of times. Its antigen is not known. The PCR was carried out with 60 Vbeta primers and 13 Jbeta primers. The method was immunoSEQ multiplex PCR; TCRdb's version includes in-frame clones alone and lacks a portion of them. The sample lists about 200,000 clones; 65% to 85% were seen once. Sequenced: PBMCs. This chain connects TRBV6-5 to TRBJ1-1, with D unresolved. The sequence came from a woman aged 25 to 39 in good health and CMV-seronegative. CDR3 loop: CASRDGRTNTEAFF. CDR3 bases: TGTGCCAGCAGGGACGGACGGACTAACACTGAAGCTTTCTTT.